Included here is one T cell receptor beta chain sequence, with context. Its antigen remains unknown. The data derive from a study of T cell responses to AZD1222 COVID-19 vaccine. Sequencing used immunoSEQ multiplex PCR; TCRdb keeps in-frame clones, though not all of them. The data show about 170,000 clones, around 90% seen once. The J segment lost 5 bases and the V segment lost 1 base, leaving 8 bases of the junction unmatched. Germline loops: CDR1 SGHNT, CDR2 YYREEE (reference sequence). CDR3 length: 16 amino acids. Study-wide results and limits: Spike as a whole was targeted by vaccine-associated CD4 TCRs, dominant at 160-218 and 743-854.

The receptor's source is an adult who received the AZD1222 COVID-19 vaccine. This chain uses TRBV5-4 with TRBJ2-5, with 10 bases identical to TRBD2. Here the sequenced sample was peripheral blood, taken 28 days after the second AZD1222 dose. The chain's CDR3 is CASSLTSGAQGETQYF. CDR3 bases: TGTGCCAGCAGCTTGACTAGCGGGGCCCAGGGGGAGACCCAGTACTTC.